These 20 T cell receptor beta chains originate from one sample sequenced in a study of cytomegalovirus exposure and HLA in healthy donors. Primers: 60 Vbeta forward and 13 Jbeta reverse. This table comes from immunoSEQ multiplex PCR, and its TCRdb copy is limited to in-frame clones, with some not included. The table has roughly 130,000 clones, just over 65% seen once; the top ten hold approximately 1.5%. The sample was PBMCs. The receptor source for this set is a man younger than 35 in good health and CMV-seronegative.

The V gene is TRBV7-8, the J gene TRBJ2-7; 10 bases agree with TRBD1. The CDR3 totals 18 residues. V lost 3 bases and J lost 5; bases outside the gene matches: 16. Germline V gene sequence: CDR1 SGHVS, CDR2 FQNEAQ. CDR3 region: CASSFAFVRTGGIHEQYF. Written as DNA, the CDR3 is TGTGCCAGCAGCTTTGCCTTCGTGAGGACAGGGGGAATCCACGAGCAGTACTTC.

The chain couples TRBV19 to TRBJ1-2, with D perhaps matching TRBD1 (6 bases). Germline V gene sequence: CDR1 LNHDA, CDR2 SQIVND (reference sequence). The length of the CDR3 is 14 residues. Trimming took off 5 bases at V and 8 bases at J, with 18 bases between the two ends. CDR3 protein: CASSVQGTRRGYTF. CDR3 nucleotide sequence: TGTGCCAGTAGTGTACAGGGTACTCGGCGAGGCTACACCTTC.

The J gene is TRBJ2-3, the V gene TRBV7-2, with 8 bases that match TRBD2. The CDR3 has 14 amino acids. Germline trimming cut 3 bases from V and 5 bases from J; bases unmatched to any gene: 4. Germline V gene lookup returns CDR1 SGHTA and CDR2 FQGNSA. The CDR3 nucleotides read TGTGCCAGCAGCTTTAGCGGGGTCGGAGATACGCAGTATTTT. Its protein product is CASSFSGVGDTQYF. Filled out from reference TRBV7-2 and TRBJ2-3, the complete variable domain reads GAGVSQSPSNKVTEKGKDVELRCDPISGHTALYWYRQSLGQGLEFLIYFQGNSAPDKSGLPSDRFSAERTGGSVSTLTIQRTQQEDSAVYLCASSFSGVGDTQYFGPGTRLTVL.

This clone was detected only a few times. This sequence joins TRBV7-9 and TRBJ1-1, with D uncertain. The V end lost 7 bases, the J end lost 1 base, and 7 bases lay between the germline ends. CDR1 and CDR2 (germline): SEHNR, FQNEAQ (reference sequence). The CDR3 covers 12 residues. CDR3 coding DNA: TGTGCCAGCAAGGCGGGGAACACTGAAGCTTTCTTT. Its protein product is CASKAGNTEAFF.

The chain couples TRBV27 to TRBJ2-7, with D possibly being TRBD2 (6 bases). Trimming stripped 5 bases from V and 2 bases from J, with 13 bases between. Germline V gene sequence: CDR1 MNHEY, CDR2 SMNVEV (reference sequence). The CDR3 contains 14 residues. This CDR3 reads CASSTHGGAYEQYF. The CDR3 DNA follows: TGTGCCAGCAGTACACACGGGGGAGCCTACGAGCAGTACTTC.

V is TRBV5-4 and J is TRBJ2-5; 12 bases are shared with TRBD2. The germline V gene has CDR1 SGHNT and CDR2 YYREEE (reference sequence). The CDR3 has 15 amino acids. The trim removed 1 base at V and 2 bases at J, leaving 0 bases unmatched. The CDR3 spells CASSLTSGGQETQYF. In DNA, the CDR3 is TGTGCCAGCAGCTTGACTAGCGGGGGGCAAGAGACCCAGTACTTC.

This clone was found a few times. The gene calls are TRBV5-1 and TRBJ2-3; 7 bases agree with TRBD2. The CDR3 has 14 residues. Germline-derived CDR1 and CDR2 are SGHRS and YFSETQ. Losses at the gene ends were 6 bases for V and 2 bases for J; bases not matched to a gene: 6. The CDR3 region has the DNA TGCGCCAGCAACCCGGGACTAAACACAGATACGCAGTATTTT. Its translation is CASNPGLNTDTQYF.

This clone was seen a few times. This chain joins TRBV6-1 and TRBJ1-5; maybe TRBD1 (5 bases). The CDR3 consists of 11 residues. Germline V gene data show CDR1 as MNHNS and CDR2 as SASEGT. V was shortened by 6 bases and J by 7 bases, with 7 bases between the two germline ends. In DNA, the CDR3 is TGTGCCAGCAGACGACAGCAGCCCCAGCATTTT. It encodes CASRRQQPQHF.

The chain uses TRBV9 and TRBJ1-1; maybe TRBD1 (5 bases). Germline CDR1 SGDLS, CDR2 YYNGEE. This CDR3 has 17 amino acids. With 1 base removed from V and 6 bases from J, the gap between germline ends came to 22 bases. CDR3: CASSVSGRVYERPEAFF. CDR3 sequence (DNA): TGTGCCAGCAGCGTATCGGGCAGGGTTTACGAACGGCCTGAAGCTTTCTTT. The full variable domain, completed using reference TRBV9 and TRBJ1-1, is DSGVTQTPKHLITATGQRVTLRCSPRSGDLSVYWYQQSLDQGLQFLIQYYNGEERAKGNILERFSAQQFPDLHSELNLSSLELGDSALYFCASSVSGRVYERPEAFFGQGTRLTVV.

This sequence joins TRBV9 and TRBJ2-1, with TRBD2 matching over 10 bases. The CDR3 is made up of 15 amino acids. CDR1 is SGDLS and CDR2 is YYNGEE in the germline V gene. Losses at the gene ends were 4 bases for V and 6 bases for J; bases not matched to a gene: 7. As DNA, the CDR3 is TGTGCCAGCAGCAAAGCGGGGGGGTCGGTCAATGAGCAGTTCTTC. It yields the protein CASSKAGGSVNEQFF.

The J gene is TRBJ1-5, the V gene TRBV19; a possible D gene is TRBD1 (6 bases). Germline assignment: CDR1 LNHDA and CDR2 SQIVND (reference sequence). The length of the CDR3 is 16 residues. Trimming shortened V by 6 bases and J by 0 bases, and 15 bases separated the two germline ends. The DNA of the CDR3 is TGTGCCAGTAGCCGGGGGGGCGGATATAGCAATCAGCCCCAGCATTTT. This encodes CASSRGGGYSNQPQHF.

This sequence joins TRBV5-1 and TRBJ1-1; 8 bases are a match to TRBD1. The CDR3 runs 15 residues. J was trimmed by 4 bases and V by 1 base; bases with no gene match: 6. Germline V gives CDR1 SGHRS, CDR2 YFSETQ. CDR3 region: CASSLRTDRGTEAFF. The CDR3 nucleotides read TGCGCCAGCAGCTTGCGGACAGACAGGGGCACTGAAGCTTTCTTT.

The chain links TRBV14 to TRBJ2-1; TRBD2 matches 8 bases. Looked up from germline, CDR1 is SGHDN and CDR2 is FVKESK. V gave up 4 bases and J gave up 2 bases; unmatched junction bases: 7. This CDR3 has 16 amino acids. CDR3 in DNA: TGTGCCAGCAGCCTAAGGCTAGCGGGCGCCTACAATGAGCAGTTCTTC. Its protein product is CASSLRLAGAYNEQFF.

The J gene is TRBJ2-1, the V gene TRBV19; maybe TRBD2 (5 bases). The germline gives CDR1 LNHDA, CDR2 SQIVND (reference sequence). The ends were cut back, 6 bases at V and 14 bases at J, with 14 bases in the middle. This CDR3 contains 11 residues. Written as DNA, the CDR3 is TGTGCCAGTAGCGAGAGGGTAGGGAAGTTCTTC. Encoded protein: CASSERVGKFF.

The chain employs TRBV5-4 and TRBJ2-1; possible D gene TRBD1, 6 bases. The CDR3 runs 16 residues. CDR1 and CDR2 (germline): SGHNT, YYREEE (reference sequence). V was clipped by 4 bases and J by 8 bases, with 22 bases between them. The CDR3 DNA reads TGTGCCAGCAGCCAGGAATTTCAACAGGGACGGCATGAGCAGTTCTTC. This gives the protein CASSQEFQQGRHEQFF.

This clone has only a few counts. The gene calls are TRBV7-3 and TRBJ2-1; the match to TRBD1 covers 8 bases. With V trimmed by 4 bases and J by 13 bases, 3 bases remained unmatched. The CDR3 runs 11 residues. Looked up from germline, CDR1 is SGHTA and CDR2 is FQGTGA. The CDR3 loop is CASSSGQGQFF. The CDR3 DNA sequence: TGTGCCAGCAGCTCTGGACAGGGACAGTTCTTC.

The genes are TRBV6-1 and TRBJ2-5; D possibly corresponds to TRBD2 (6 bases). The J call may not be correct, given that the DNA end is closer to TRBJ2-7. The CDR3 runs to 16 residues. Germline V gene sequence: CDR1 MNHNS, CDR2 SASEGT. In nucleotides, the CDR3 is TGTGCCAGCAGTGAAGTCGGGACTCCTGGGCCCTACGAGCAGTACTTC. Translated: CASSEVGTPGPYEQYF.

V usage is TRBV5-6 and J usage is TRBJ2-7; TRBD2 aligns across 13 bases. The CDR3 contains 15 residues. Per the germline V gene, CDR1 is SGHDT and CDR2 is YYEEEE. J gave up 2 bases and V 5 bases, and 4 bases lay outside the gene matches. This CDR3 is CASRWTSGGTYEQYF. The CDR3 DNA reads TGTGCCAGCAGATGGACTAGCGGGGGTACCTACGAGCAGTACTTC.

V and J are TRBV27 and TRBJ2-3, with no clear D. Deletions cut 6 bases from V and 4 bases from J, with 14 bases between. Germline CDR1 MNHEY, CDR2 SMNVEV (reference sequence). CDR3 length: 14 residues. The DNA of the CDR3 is TGTGCCAGCAGGGTCCGGCAGGCCGCAGATACGCAGTATTTT. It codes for CASRVRQAADTQYF.

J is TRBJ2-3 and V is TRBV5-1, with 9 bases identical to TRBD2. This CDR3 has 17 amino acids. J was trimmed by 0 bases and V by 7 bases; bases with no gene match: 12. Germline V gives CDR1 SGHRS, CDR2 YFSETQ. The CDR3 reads CASARDSGGLSTDTQYF. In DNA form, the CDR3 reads TGCGCCAGCGCCCGGGATAGCGGGGGACTCAGCACAGATACGCAGTATTTT.